The text below deals with one T cell receptor (beta chain). The read is 3 residues too short to cover the CDR3 end, so that end is filled in from the germline J gene. These data belong to a study of T cells in women clearing cervical HPV infection. As for the study in general: Control women cleared a single incident HPV16 infection within 12 months. Blood came at first lesion visit for cases, post-clearance for controls.

Repertoires were generated with immunoSEQ multiplex PCR, while TCRdb's copy carries only in-frame clones and drops some. The sample data list around 31,000 clones. The CDR3 is 14 residues long. Germline V gene data show CDR1 as SGHRS and CDR2 as YFSETQ. The source material was blood buffy coat. The sequence derives from a woman aged 18-70 years with a cervical HPV16 infection that either progressed to CIN3+ or cleared (not recorded which). The chain has TRBV5-1 and TRBJ2-2, with D possibly called TRBD1 or TRBD2 (7 bases each). This CDR3 reads CASSGDREGEKLFF. CDR3 bases read: TGCGCCAGCAGCGGCGACAGGGAGGGGGAAAAG.